The 19 T cell receptor beta chains reported below all come from one sample, sequenced in a study of T cells in women clearing cervical HPV infection (dated by TCRdb to 2016 to 2019). Library creation used the immunoSEQ multiplex PCR assay. TCRdb provides this immuneACCESS table in a form limited to in-frame rearrangements. Some clones are lacking; in checked studies, under half of them reflect an unresolved V gene, and why the rest are absent is not known. The table held for this sample gives about 39,000 clones. Under 6.5% of the sample belongs to the ten largest clones. Source material: blood buffy coat. The receptors stem from a woman aged 18 to 75 with a cervical HPV16 infection that either progressed to CIN3+ or cleared (not recorded which).

Notes on this clone: The CDR3 extends 3 residues past the end of the read, so its final part is completed from the germline J gene. V usage is TRBV19 and J usage is TRBJ1-2; 9 bases are a match to TRBD1. CDR1 LNHDA and CDR2 SQIVND come from the germline V gene (reference sequence). The CDR3 contains 20 residues. The sequenced part of the CDR3 DNA is TGTGCCAGTAGTATTGATGGCGGACAGGGGAGGACTAGCGGCCTCTACGAC. Amino acids: CASSIDGGQGRTSGLYD. The full CDR3 sequence reads CASSIDGGQGRTSGLYDYTF.

As for this clone: From the germline J gene comes the end of the CDR3, since the read stops 3 residues before it. The rearrangement joins TRBV7-9 to TRBJ2-1; 7 bases agree with TRBD2. Losses at the gene ends were 8 bases for V and 1 base for J; bases not matched to a gene: 2. The CDR3 length is 13 residues. The germline CDR1 and CDR2 sequences are SEHNR and FQNEAQ (reference sequence). The CDR3 DNA, read in part, is TGTGCCAGCTCCGGGGGGTCCTACAATGAG. Its protein is CASSGGSYNE. In full, the CDR3 reads CASSGGSYNEQFF.

A note on this clone: The CDR3 end lies 3 residues beyond the end of the read and is filled in from the germline J gene. The V gene is TRBV5-6, the J gene TRBJ2-3, with 9 bases identical to TRBD2. With 4 bases clipped from V and 2 bases from J, the junction kept 2 bases outside the gene matches. The CDR3 has 14 residues. In germline, CDR1 is SGHDT, CDR2 YYEEEE. The CDR3 DNA, read in part, is TGTGCCAGCAGCGCGGGACTAGCCACAGATACG. It is translated as CASSAGLATDT. The whole CDR3 protein is CASSAGLATDTQYF.

This clone counts as large by frequency. The read is 3 residues too short to cover the CDR3 end, so that end is filled in from the germline J gene. V is TRBV6-2 or TRBV6-3 and J is TRBJ2-1; D possibly corresponds to TRBD2 (5 bases). The ends were cut back, 7 bases at V and 5 bases at J, with 12 bases in the middle. Per germline, CDR1 MNHEY and CDR2 SVGEGT. This CDR3 is 13 amino acids long. The covered CDR3 bases are TGTGCCAGCACCCTCAGCGGAAACAATGAG. Protein: CASTLSGNNE. The entire CDR3 reads CASTLSGNNEQFF.

As concerns this clone: Sequencing ends 3 residues short of the CDR3 end; the germline J gene provides the rest. Other DNA sequences in the same sample also yield this CDR3. The genes are TRBV7-6 and TRBJ1-3, with D possibly being TRBD1 (5 bases). This CDR3 is 16 amino acids long. The V end lost 6 bases, the J end lost 4 bases, and 19 bases lay between the germline ends. Germline CDR1 reads SGHVS; CDR2 reads FNYEAQ. The covered CDR3 bases are TGTGCCAGCAGTAACCAAGATCCAGGGAACGGAAACACC. It specifies CASSNQDPGNGNT. The entire CDR3 protein is CASSNQDPGNGNTIYF.

Comment on this clone: Coverage ceases 3 residues before the CDR3 finishes, and the germline J gene fills in the end. The chain links TRBV28 to TRBJ2-1, with 9 bases aligning to TRBD1. CDR3 length: 17 residues. The germline CDR1 and CDR2 sequences are MDHEN and SYDVKM. J lost 5 bases, V lost 1 base, and 9 bases had no gene match. The chain's CDR3 is CASSLFPGQGIHNEQFF. CDR3 DNA, as far as it was read: TGTGCCAGCAGTTTATTTCCGGGACAGGGAATTCACAATGAG.

Worth noting for this clone: The CDR3 end is not reached by the read, which stops 3 residues before it; the germline J gene fills it in. The gene calls are TRBV18 and TRBJ1-5, with unresolved D. Trimming pared 0 bases from V and 0 bases from J, leaving 15 bases between. The CDR3 has 18 amino acids. CDR1 and CDR2 from the germline V gene are KGHSH and LQKENI. CDR3 DNA, as far as it was read: TGTGCCAGCTCACCACCGAGTAGCGAGACGGATAGCAATCAGCCC. The encoded protein is CASSPPSSETDSNQP. In full, the CDR3 reads CASSPPSSETDSNQPQHF.

In the case of this clone: The read terminates 3 residues before the CDR3 end, so the remaining end is supplied by the germline J gene. J is TRBJ1-3 and V is TRBV28, with D maybe TRBD1 (5 bases). Deletions cut 4 bases from V and 8 bases from J, with 12 bases between. Germline lookup yields CDR1 MDHEN and CDR2 SYDVKM. There are 13 residues in the CDR3. This CDR3 is CASSWRGVDTIYF. CDR3 bases read: TGTGCCAGCAGTTGGCGGGGGGTAGACACC.

A word on this clone: The CDR3 end is not reached by the read, which stops 3 residues before it; the germline J gene fills it in. The genes are TRBV5-6 and TRBJ1-4; 7 positions agree with TRBD1. The CDR3 contains 15 residues. Germline loops: CDR1 SGHDT, CDR2 YYEEEE. V lost 4 bases to trimming and J lost 7 bases; unmatched junction nucleotides: 10. This chain's CDR3 is CASSIRQGAGEKLFF. The CDR3 bases that were read are TGTGCCAGCAGCATCCGACAGGGTGCGGGTGAAAAA.

As regards this clone: The read ends 3 residues early relative to the CDR3; the germline J gene fills the gap. The gene calls are TRBV12-3 or TRBV12-4 and TRBJ1-2; D is possibly TRBD1 (6 bases). V lost 6 bases and J lost 4, with 15 bases in between. This CDR3 region has 14 residues. Partial CDR3 DNA: TGTGCCAGCAGACCTTTAACAGGGATCTATGGC. This translates into CASRPLTGIYG. The complete CDR3 reads CASRPLTGIYGYTF.

As to this clone: Coverage ceases 3 residues before the CDR3 finishes, and the germline J gene fills in the end. The chain is built from TRBV11-2 and TRBJ2-7; no definite D call. The CDR3 runs 15 residues. Per the germline V gene, CDR1 is SGHAT and CDR2 is FQNNGV. Trimming stripped 6 bases from V and 6 bases from J, with 21 bases between. CDR3 DNA (partial): TGTGCCAGCAGACGCCCGGGTTCACTAAGCAGCGAG. Protein: CASRRPGSLSSE. The complete CDR3 sequence is CASRRPGSLSSEQYF.

In the case of this clone: Read coverage stops 3 residues before the CDR3 terminus; the germline J gene supplies the remainder. This rearrangement joins TRBV7-9 to TRBJ2-3, with D tentatively TRBD2 (5 bases). CDR3 size: 15 residues. CDR1 is SEHNR, CDR2 FQNEAQ, per germline (reference sequence). The CDR3 reads CASSWATSGQETQYF. Partial CDR3 DNA: TGTGCCAGCAGCTGGGCGACAAGCGGCCAAGAGACG.

Concerning this clone itself: The read gets to within 3 residues of the CDR3 end, and the germline J gene fills in the rest. The V and J genes are TRBV19 and TRBJ1-2; TRBD1 aligns across 8 bases. From germline, CDR1 is LNHDA and CDR2 SQIVND (reference sequence). CDR3 length: 17 amino acids. CDR3 region: CASSKIGTGLSYNDYTF. The sequenced part of the CDR3 DNA is TGTGCCAGTAGTAAGATCGGGACAGGTCTATCCTACAATGAC.

Concerning this clone itself: The CDR3 goes on 3 residues after the read ends, and that part is filled in from the germline J gene. J is TRBJ2-1 and V is TRBV11-1; 11 positions agree with TRBD2. The ends lost 3 bases at V and 7 bases at J; junction bases unmatched: 5. Germline CDR1 and CDR2: SGHAT and FQDESV (reference sequence). CDR3 length equals 15 residues. The CDR3 protein is CASSFSTSGSNEQFF. The CDR3 bases that were read are TGTGCCAGCAGCTTTAGTACTAGCGGGAGTAATGAG.

In regard to this clone: The CDR3 goes on 3 residues after the read ends, and that part is filled in from the germline J gene. The rearrangement uses TRBV19 and TRBJ2-1; TRBD2 matches 10 bases. V trimming: 0 bases; J trimming: 7 bases; junction bases outside the gene matches: 3. CDR1 is LNHDA, CDR2 SQIVND, per germline (reference sequence). CDR3 length equals 15 residues. The DNA read from the CDR3 is TGTGCCAGTAGTATAGATAGAGCGGGGGGGAATGAG. Translating gives CASSIDRAGGNE. The whole CDR3 protein reads CASSIDRAGGNEQFF.

Comment on this clone: Read sequence stops 3 residues before the CDR3 end, and the germline J gene provides the missing end. Other DNA variants within this sample encode the same CDR3. The genes are TRBV19 and TRBJ1-3; D not resolved. Germline lookup yields CDR1 LNHDA and CDR2 SQIVND (reference sequence). V gave up 7 bases and J gave up 4 bases, with 8 bases separating them. CDR3 size: 12 residues. This CDR3 is CASTTGGNTIYF. The DNA read from the CDR3 is TGTGCCAGTACCACGGGGGGAAACACC.

Notes on this clone: The read ends 3 residues before the CDR3 terminus; that terminus is restored from the germline J gene. This chain links TRBV19 with TRBJ1-6, with a tentative D call TRBD1 (5 bases). This CDR3 is 17 amino acids long. Germline V lookup: CDR1 LNHDA, CDR2 SQIVND (reference sequence). V was cut by 3 bases and J by 10 bases, with 22 bases left in between. The sequenced part of the CDR3 DNA is TGTGCCAGTAGTATCGGGCAGGGAGGTATATTTCGATCACCC. Translated, it gives CASSIGQGGIFRSP. The full-length CDR3 reads as CASSIGQGGIFRSPLHF.

Comment on this clone: Coverage ceases 3 residues before the CDR3 finishes, and the germline J gene fills in the end. J is TRBJ2-1 and V is TRBV20-1, with TRBD2 as a possible D gene (6 bases). V was trimmed by 6 bases and J by 1 base, leaving 10 bases between them. This CDR3 is 13 amino acids long. Germline assignment: CDR1 DFQATT and CDR2 SNEGSKA (reference sequence). The part of the CDR3 DNA that was read is TGCAGTGCCGAGGGGACTTCCTACAATGAG. It is translated as CSAEGTSYNE. The CDR3 as a whole reads CSAEGTSYNEQFF.

The CDR3 region is CASSPGQGYTGELFF. The sequenced CDR3 bases are TGCGCCAGCAGTCCGGGACAGGGCTATACCGGGGAG. The rearrangement uses TRBV5-1 and TRBJ2-2; 9 positions agree with TRBD1. Read coverage stops 3 residues before the CDR3 terminus; the germline J gene supplies the remainder. This CDR3 has 15 residues. CDR1 SGHRS and CDR2 YFSETQ come from the germline V gene. J gave up 5 bases and V 5 bases, and 7 bases lay outside the gene matches.